The table lists the clone carrying this T cell receptor beta chain with many counts. The target antigen is unknown. This specimen belongs to a study of neurological immune-mediated disorders. The time point is: longitudinal time-point 3. Stored at -80 C, 2 million PBMCs were the source of the unsorted libraries. This CDR3 comprises 14 residues. V gave up 2 bases and J gave up 4 bases, with 11 bases separating them. The germline gives CDR1 MDHEN, CDR2 SYDVKM. TCRdb re-called the 5' RACE reads with MiXCR, one entry per CDR3 protein. The sample lists about 45,000 distinct CDR3 sequences; 13% were seen once. The study's findings and limits: The greatest degree of TCR clonal expansion was observed in HTLV-1-associated myelopathy, with the lowest in multiple sclerosis, below that of healthy controls.

The gene calls are TRBV28 and TRBJ2-5; possible D gene TRBD1, 6 bases. The sequence came from a man aged 25 to 45 in good health. The sequencing sample was made of PBMCs. The CDR3 protein is CASSLPRGAETQYF. For the CDR3, the DNA is TGTGCCAGCAGTTTACCCAGGGGCGCAGAGACCCAGTACTTC.